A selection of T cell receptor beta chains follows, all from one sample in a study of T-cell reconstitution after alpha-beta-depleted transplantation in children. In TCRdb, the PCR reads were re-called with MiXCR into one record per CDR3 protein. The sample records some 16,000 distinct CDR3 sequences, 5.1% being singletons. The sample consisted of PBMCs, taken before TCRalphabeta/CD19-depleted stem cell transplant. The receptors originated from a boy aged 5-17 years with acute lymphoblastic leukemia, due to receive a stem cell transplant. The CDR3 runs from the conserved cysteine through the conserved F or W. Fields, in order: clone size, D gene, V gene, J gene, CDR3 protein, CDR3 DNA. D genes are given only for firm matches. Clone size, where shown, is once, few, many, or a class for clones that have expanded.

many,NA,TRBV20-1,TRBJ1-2,CSARDGGRGGRLYGYTF,TGCAGTGCTAGAGATGGGGGGAGAGGGGGAAGACTCTATGGCTACACCTTC
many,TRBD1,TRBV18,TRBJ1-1,CASSQQPADRLGFEAFF,TGTGCCAGCTCACAACAACCCGCGGACAGGCTGGGGTTTGAAGCTTTCTTT
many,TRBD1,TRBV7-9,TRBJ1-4,CASSSRQGTNEKLFF,TGTGCCAGCAGCTCGCGACAGGGAACTAATGAAAAACTGTTTTTT
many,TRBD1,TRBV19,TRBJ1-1,CASSDRVHTEAFF,TGTGCCAGCTCGGACAGGGTACACACTGAAGCTTTCTTT
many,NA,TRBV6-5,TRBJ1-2,CASSYRGGYTF,TGTGCCAGCAGTTACCGGGGGGGCTACACCTTC
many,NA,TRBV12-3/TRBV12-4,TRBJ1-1,CASRGSGRGFAEAFF,TGTGCCAGCAGGGGGTCAGGTAGGGGGTTCGCTGAAGCTTTCTTT
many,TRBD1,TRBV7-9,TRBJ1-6,CASSSNRGHSYNSPLHF,TGTGCCAGCAGCTCTAACAGGGGGCACTCCTATAATTCACCCCTCCACTTT
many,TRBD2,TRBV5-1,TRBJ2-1,CASSLSGTRGINEQFF,TGCGCCAGCAGCTTGTCCGGGACTAGGGGTATAAATGAGCAGTTCTTC
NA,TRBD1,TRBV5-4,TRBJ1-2,CASSLGAQGEGYTF,TGTGCCAGCAGCTTGGGCGCACAGGGGGAAGGCTACACCTTC
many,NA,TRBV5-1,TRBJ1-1,CASSLEHGGTEAFF,TGCGCCAGCAGCTTGGAGCATGGGGGAACTGAAGCTTTCTTT
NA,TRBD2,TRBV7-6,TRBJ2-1,CASSLGTSGRRNEQFF,TGTGCCAGCAGCTTAGGTACTAGCGGGAGGCGCAATGAGCAGTTCTTC
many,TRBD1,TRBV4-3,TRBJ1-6,CASSQVTGASSPLHF,TGCGCCAGCAGCCAGGTGACAGGGGCGTCTTCACCCCTCCACTTT
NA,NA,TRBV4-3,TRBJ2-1,CASSQGVGRQFF,TGCGCCAGCAGCCAAGGGGTAGGGAGGCAGTTCTTC
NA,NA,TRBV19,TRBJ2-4,CASSPWTSIAKNIQYF,TGTGCCAGTAGTCCCTGGACTTCAATAGCCAAAAACATTCAGTACTTC
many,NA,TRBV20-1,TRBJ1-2,CSASTAGYTF,TGCAGTGCTAGCACAGCCGGCTACACCTTC
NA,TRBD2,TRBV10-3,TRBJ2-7,CAITSGSSSYEQYF,TGTGCCATCACTAGCGGTAGTAGCTCCTACGAGCAGTACTTC
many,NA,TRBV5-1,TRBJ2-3,CASSTPLGASTDTQYF,TGCGCCAGCAGCACTCCACTAGGGGCTAGCACAGATACGCAGTATTTT
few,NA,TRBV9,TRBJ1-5,CASSAQGGQPQHF,TGTGCCAGCAGCGCCCAGGGTGGTCAGCCCCAGCATTTT
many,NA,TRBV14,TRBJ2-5,CASSQDLQTQYF,TGTGCCAGCAGCCAAGATTTGCAGACCCAGTACTTC
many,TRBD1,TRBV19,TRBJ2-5,CASSTYGQAQETQYF,TGTGCCAGTAGTACCTACGGACAGGCCCAAGAGACCCAGTACTTC
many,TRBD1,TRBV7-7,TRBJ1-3,CASSRDSGNTIYF,TGTGCCAGCAGCCGGGACAGTGGAAACACCATATATTTT
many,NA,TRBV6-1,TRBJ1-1,CASSESPGLTEAFF,TGTGCCAGCAGTGAATCTCCAGGGCTCACTGAAGCTTTCTTT
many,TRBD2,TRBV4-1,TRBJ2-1,CASSQVRLLAGRRREQFF,TGCGCCAGCAGCCAAGTCCGCTTACTAGCGGGTCGGAGGAGGGAGCAGTTCTTC
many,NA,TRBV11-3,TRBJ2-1,CASSWGGSYNEQFF,TGTGCCAGCAGCTGGGGAGGCTCCTACAATGAGCAGTTCTTC
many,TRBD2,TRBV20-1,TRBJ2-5,CSAALGGVLQETQYF,TGCAGTGCTGCCCTGGGAGGGGTCCTCCAAGAGACCCAGTACTTC
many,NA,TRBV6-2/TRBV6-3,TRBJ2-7,CASSYRKDYHYEQYF,TGTGCCAGCAGTTACCGGAAGGACTACCACTACGAGCAGTACTTC
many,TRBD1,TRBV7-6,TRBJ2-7,CASNPGTGVEQYF,TGTGCCAGCAACCCCGGGACAGGGGTCGAGCAGTACTTC
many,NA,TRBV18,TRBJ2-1,CASSSDTYNEQFF,TGTGCCAGCTCATCGGACACCTACAATGAGCAGTTCTTC
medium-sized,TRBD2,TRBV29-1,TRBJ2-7,CSVEATSGLVEQYF,TGCAGCGTTGAAGCGACTAGCGGTTTGGTGGAGCAGTACTTC
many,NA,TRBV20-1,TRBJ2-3,CSARRTGTDTQYF,TGCAGTGCTAGGAGGACAGGCACAGATACGCAGTATTTT
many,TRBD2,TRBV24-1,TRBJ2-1,CAPVSNGYTERGAYNEQFF,TGTGCCCCTGTTAGCAACGGATATACCGAGCGGGGGGCGTACAATGAGCAGTTCTTC
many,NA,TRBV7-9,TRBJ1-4,CASSQRGVANEKLFF,TGTGCCAGCAGCCAGCGGGGGGTCGCTAATGAAAAACTGTTTTTT
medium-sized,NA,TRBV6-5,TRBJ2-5,CASSYGGTQETQYF,TGTGCCAGCAGTTATGGAGGAACCCAAGAGACCCAGTACTTC
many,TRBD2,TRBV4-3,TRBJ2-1,CASSQPDSGGSYNEQFF,TGCGCCAGCAGCCAACCCGATAGCGGGGGTTCCTACAATGAGCAGTTCTTC
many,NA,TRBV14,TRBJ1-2,CASSHQPGANYGYTF,TGTGCCAGCAGCCACCAGCCGGGAGCTAACTATGGCTACACCTTC
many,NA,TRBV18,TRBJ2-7,CASSRPDGNYEQYF,TGTGCCAGCTCTCGCCCTGACGGCAACTACGAGCAGTACTTC
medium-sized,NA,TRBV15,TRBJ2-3,CATSRPLQSLSTDTQYF,TGTGCCACCAGCAGGCCACTCCAGTCGTTAAGCACAGATACGCAGTATTTT
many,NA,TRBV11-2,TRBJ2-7,CASSPRTQGSSYEQYF,TGTGCCAGCAGCCCCCGGACCCAGGGGAGCTCCTACGAGCAGTACTTC
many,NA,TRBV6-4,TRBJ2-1,CASSDSSQGHANEQFF,TGTGCCAGCAGTGACTCTTCCCAGGGTCACGCAAATGAGCAGTTCTTC
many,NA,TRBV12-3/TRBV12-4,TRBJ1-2,CASSLRARDYGYTF,TGTGCCAGCAGTCTTCGGGCTCGGGACTATGGCTACACCTTC
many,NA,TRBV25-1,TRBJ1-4,CASSEPGKFEKLFF,TGTGCCAGCAGTGAACCTGGGAAGTTTGAAAAACTGTTTTTT
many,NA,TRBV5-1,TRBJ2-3,CASSFGGPTDTQYF,TGCGCCAGCAGCTTCGGCGGGCCCACAGATACGCAGTATTTT
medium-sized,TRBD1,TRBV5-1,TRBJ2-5,CASSWSPGTGDETQYF,TGCGCCAGCAGCTGGTCCCCGGGAACAGGGGACGAGACCCAGTACTTC
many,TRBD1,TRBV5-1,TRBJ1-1,CASSINPGQDTEAFF,TGCGCCAGCAGCATAAATCCGGGACAGGACACTGAAGCTTTCTTT
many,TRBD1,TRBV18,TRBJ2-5,CASSVGQGRRQETQYF,TGTGCCAGCTCCGTGGGACAGGGAAGGCGACAAGAGACCCAGTACTTC
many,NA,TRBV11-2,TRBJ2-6,CASSLLDSGANVLTF,TGTGCCAGCAGCTTATTAGACTCTGGGGCCAACGTCCTGACTTTC
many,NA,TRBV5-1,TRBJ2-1,CASSRSDYAREQFF,TGCGCCAGCAGCCGCTCGGACTATGCCCGTGAGCAGTTCTTC
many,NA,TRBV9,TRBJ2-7,CASSVAAAPTYEQYF,TGTGCCAGCAGCGTAGCCGCGGCCCCAACCTACGAGCAGTACTTC
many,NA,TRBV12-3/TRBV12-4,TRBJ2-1,CASNIKTGRSYNEQFF,TGTGCCAGCAATATTAAGACAGGTCGGAGCTACAATGAGCAGTTCTTC
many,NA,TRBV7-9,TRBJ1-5,CASSFSGASGQPQHF,TGTGCCAGCAGCTTTTCGGGGGCGTCGGGCCAGCCCCAGCATTTT
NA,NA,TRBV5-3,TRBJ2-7,CAISPRDMESEQYF,TGTGCCATCAGCCCCCGGGACATGGAATCCGAGCAGTACTTC
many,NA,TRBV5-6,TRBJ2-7,CASSLGDRSYEQYF,TGTGCCAGCAGCTTGGGGGACCGGTCCTACGAGCAGTACTTC
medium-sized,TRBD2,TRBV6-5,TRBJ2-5,CASSYAGEETQYF,TGTGCCAGCAGTTATGCGGGAGAAGAGACCCAGTACTTC
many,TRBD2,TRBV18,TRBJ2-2,CASSPTLAGGNGELFF,TGTGCCAGCTCACCAACACTAGCGGGAGGAAACGGGGAGCTGTTTTTT